This record concerns one T cell receptor (beta chain) sequence. The data are from a study of blood T cell repertoires in COVID-19. Looking at the study overall: Collection of acute and convalescent COVID-19 samples took place in the United States, Italy and Spain. PBMCs, B-cell-depleted T cells, or T cells provided the cDNA or gDNA that made up the material.

Original methodology: Estimated nucleated cell counts came from reference gene primer amplification. Measured with immunoSEQ multiplex PCR; TCRdb has only the in-frame clones, and not every one. That table is the source of V, J and clone size, and D and trimming were worked out from the DNA. The sample contains about 250,000 clones, about 84% of which appear only once. Sequencing was done on a sample of peripheral blood. The origin of this receptor is a woman aged 80 or older with acute or convalescent COVID-19.

CDR3 loop: CASKGDRSTGELFF. The CDR3 DNA follows: TGTGCCAGCAAGGGGGACAGAAGCACCGGGGAGCTGTTTTTT. This chain links TRBV9 with TRBJ2-2, with 7 bases aligning to TRBD1. The CDR3 runs 14 residues. Germline V lookup: CDR1 SGDLS, CDR2 YYNGEE. V dropped 6 bases and J dropped 4; count of bases not matched to a gene: 6.